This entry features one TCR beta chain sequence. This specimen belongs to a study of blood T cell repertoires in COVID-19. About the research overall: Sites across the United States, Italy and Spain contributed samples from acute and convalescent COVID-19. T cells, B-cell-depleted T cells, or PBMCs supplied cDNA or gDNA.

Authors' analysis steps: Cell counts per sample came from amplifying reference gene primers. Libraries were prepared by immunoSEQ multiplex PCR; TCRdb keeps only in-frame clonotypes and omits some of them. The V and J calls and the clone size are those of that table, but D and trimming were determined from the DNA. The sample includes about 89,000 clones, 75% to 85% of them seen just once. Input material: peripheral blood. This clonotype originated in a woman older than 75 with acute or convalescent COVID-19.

CDR3 sequence: CASSFWTSNSYNEQFF. DNA for the CDR3: TGTGCCAGTAGTTTCTGGACTAGCAACTCCTACAATGAGCAGTTCTTC. The chain combines TRBV19 with TRBJ2-1, with 8 bases lining up with TRBD2. Germline lookup yields CDR1 LNHDA and CDR2 SQIVND (reference sequence). The CDR3 has 16 residues. V lost 5 bases to trimming and J lost 0 bases; unmatched junction nucleotides: 6. Complete variable domain (other parts from reference TRBV19 and TRBJ2-1): DGGITQSPKYLFRKEGQNVTLSCEQNLNHDAMYWYRQDPGQGLRLIYYSQIVNDFQKGDIAEGYSVSREKKESFPLTVTSAQKNPTAFYLCASSFWTSNSYNEQFFGPGTRLTVL.